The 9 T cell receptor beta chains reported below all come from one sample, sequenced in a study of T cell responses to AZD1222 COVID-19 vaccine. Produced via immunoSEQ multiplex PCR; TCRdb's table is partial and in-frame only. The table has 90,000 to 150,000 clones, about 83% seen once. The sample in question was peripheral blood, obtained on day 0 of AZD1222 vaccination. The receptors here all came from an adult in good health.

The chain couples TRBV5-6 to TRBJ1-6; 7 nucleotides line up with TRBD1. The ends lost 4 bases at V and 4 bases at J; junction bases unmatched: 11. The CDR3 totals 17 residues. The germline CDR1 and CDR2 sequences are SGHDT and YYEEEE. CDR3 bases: TGTGCCAGCAGCACGAGGGGGCAGGGACTTTATAATTCACCCCTCCACTTT. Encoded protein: CASSTRGQGLYNSPLHF.

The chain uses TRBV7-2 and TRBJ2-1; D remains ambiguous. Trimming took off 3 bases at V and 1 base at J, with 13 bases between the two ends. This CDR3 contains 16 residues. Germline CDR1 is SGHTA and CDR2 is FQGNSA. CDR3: CASSLTPALSYNEQFF. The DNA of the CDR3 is TGTGCCAGCAGCTTGACTCCAGCCTTGTCCTACAATGAGCAGTTCTTC.

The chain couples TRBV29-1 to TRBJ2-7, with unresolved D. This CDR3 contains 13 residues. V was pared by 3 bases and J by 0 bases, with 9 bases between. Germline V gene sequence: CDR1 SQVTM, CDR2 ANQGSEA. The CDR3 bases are TGCAGCGTTGATTGCAGGAGCTCCTACGAGCAGTACTTC. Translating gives CSVDCRSSYEQYF.

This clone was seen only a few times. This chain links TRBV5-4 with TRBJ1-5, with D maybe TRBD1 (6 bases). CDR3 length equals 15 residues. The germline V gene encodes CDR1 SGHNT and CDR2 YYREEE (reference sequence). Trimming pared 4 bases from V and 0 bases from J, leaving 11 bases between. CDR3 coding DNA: TGTGCCAGCAGCCCAGGGGTGGGTAGCAATCAGCCCCAGCATTTT. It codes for CASSPGVGSNQPQHF. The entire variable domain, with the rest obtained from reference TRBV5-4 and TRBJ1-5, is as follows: ETGVTQSPTHLIKTRGQQVTLRCSSQSGHNTVSWYQQALGQGPQFIFQYYREEENGRGNFPPRFSGLQFPNYSSELNVNALELDDSALYLCASSPGVGSNQPQHFGDGTRLSIL.

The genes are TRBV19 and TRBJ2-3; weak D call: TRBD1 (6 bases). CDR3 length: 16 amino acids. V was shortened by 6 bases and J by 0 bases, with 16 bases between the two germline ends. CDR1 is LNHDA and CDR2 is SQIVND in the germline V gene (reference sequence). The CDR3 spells CASSITGPTSTDTQYF. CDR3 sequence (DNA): TGTGCCAGTAGCATCACAGGGCCTACTAGCACAGATACGCAGTATTTT.

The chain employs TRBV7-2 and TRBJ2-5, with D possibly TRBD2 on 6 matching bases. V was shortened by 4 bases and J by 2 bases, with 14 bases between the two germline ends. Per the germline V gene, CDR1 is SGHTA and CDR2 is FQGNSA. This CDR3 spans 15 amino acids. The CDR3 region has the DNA TGTGCCAGCAGCTCCCAAGGGCGGGAACAAGAGACCCAGTACTTC. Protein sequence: CASSSQGREQETQYF.

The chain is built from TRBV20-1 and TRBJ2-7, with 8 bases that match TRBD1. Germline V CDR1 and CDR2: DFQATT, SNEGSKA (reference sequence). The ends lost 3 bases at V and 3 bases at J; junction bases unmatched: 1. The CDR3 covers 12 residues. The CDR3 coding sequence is TGCAGTGCTAGTGACAGGGGCTACGAGCAGTACTTC. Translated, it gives CSASDRGYEQYF.

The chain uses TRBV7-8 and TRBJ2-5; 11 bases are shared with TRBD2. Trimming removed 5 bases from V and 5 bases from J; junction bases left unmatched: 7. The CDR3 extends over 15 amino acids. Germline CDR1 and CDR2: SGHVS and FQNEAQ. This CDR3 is CASSPLAGGIETQYF. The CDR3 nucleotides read TGTGCCAGCAGCCCCCTAGCGGGAGGTATTGAGACCCAGTACTTC.

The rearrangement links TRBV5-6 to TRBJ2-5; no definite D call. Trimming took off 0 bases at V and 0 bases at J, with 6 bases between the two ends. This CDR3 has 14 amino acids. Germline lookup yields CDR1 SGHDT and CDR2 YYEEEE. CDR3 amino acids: CASSLGPYQETQYF. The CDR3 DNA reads TGTGCCAGCAGCTTGGGCCCGTACCAAGAGACCCAGTACTTC.